The clone carrying this T cell receptor (beta chain) has more than one count but fewer than ten. What it binds is not known. These data come from a study of cytomegalovirus exposure and HLA in healthy donors. Study-wide findings and caveats: Analyses of presence and absence presupposed an approximately uniform sequencing depth across donors. Later work found most CMV-associated TCR beta chains apparently HLA-restricted. Common viral pathogens (according to a later analysis) appeared linked to several of the most significant clusters. According to the study, roughly 160 TCR beta chains were cytomegalovirus-associated.

Trimming removed 5 bases from V and 1 base from J; junction bases left unmatched: 7. Germline CDR1 is LNHDA and CDR2 is SQIVND (reference sequence). CDR3 size: 16 residues. Amplification used 60 Vbeta primers and 13 Jbeta primers. Using immunoSEQ multiplex PCR, the repertoire was profiled, and TCRdb retains in-frame clones only, with some absent. The repertoire holds approximately 170,000 clones, around four fifths seen once, with approximately 1.2% in the top ten. The chain is built from TRBV19 and TRBJ2-5; 10 bases fit TRBD2. This TCR derives from a boy aged 2 to 10 in good health and CMV-seronegative. The sample taken for sequencing was PBMCs. The CDR3 DNA sequence: TGTGCCAGTAGTGCGCTAGCGGGAGCACGCCAAGAGACCCAGTACTTC. Its protein is CASSALAGARQETQYF.